This T cell receptor beta chain stems from a study of T cell responses to AZD1222 COVID-19 vaccine. In the study overall: Pooled together were second doses at about 4 or about 12 weeks.

Germline lookup yields CDR1 KGHSH and CDR2 LQKENI. The V and J ends lost 3 bases and 4 bases respectively, with 15 bases between them. The CDR3 is made up of 15 amino acids. The study's findings and limits: At 160-218 and 743-854, vaccine-associated CD4 TCRs were dominant, and they spanned spike. Among those given AZD1222, only five to seven were seropositive at baseline. Females made up more of the donors, who were largely white British, and clonal diversity may have come out too low.

Notes on this clone: Its specificity is unknown.

Data came from immunoSEQ multiplex PCR; TCRdb stores just in-frame clones and leaves some out. This table holds over 110,000 clones, 85% to 95% found once. Here the sequenced sample was peripheral blood, taken on day 0 of AZD1222 vaccination. This chain uses TRBV18 with TRBJ1-2; D may be TRBD1 (6 bases). This TCR was recovered from an adult in good health. The CDR3 coding sequence is TGTGCCAGCTCACCCACAGGGAGGCCTACCTATGGCTACACCTTC. As protein: CASSPTGRPTYGYTF.